The rows below give T cell receptor beta chains drawn from one sample of a study of shared clonotypes between healthy human individuals. This table comes from immunoSEQ multiplex PCR, and its TCRdb copy is limited to in-frame clones, with some not included. The sample lists about a million clones; 60% to 85% were seen once. Sequenced: memory CD4+ T cells from PBMCs. The receptors originated from a man aged 18 to 35 in good health. Some clones in this sample may be carry-over from other donors' samples. CDR3s include the opening cysteine and the closing phenylalanine or tryptophan. The D gene is left open where the match is weak. A clone size is listed for some rows: how often the clone was seen (once, few, many), or a class if it is expanded.

CDR3 protein: CASSFRAGGPYEQYF
CDR3 DNA: TGTGCCAGCAGCTTCAGAGCGGGAGGGCCATACGAGCAGTACTTC
V gene: TRBV7-9
J gene: TRBJ2-7
D gene: TRBD2
clone size: -

CDR3 protein: CASSVRQGGEQYF
CDR3 DNA: TGTGCCAGCAGCGTAAGACAGGGCGGCGAGCAGTACTTC
V gene: TRBV7-9
J gene: TRBJ2-7
D gene: TRBD1
clone size: -

CDR3 protein: CASSPDGRGSPKAYEQYF
CDR3 DNA: TGTGCCAGCAGCCCCGATGGGAGGGGATCCCCCAAGGCCTACGAGCAGTACTTC
V gene: TRBV9
J gene: TRBJ2-7
D gene: TRBD2
clone size: -

CDR3 protein: CASSFSGRGVDEQFF
CDR3 DNA: TGCGCCAGCAGCTTTAGCGGGAGGGGCGTGGATGAGCAGTTCTTC
V gene: TRBV5-1
J gene: TRBJ2-1
D gene: TRBD2
clone size: few

CDR3 protein: CASSLVTAGETQYF
CDR3 DNA: TGCGCCAGCAGCTTGGTTACGGCGGGCGAGACCCAGTACTTC
V gene: TRBV5-1
J gene: TRBJ2-5
D gene: -
clone size: few

CDR3 protein: CAWSLRVNTEAFF
CDR3 DNA: TGTGCCTGGAGTTTAAGGGTGAACACTGAAGCTTTCTTT
V gene: TRBV30
J gene: TRBJ1-1
D gene: -
clone size: few

CDR3 protein: CASSSGLNTEAFF
CDR3 DNA: TGCGCCAGCAGTTCGGGTCTGAACACTGAAGCTTTCTTT
V gene: TRBV5-1
J gene: TRBJ1-1
D gene: -
clone size: -

CDR3 protein: CASSLTRGGGPDTQYF
CDR3 DNA: TGTGCCAGCAGCTTAACCCGCGGCGGGGGCCCAGATACGCAGTATTTT
V gene: TRBV7-2
J gene: TRBJ2-3
D gene: -
clone size: -

CDR3 protein: CASSKRGGLAVTYEQYF
CDR3 DNA: TGTGCCAGCAGCAAGCGGGGGGGACTAGCGGTAACCTACGAGCAGTACTTC
V gene: TRBV7-8
J gene: TRBJ2-7
D gene: TRBD2
clone size: -

CDR3 protein: CASSLNNQETQYF
CDR3 DNA: TGCGCCAGCAGCTTGAACAATCAAGAGACCCAGTACTTC
V gene: TRBV5-1
J gene: TRBJ2-5
D gene: -
clone size: -

CDR3 protein: CASSLSGRNTGELFF
CDR3 DNA: TGTGCCAGCAGCCTGAGCGGTAGGAACACCGGGGAGCTGTTTTTT
V gene: TRBV5-8
J gene: TRBJ2-2
D gene: -
clone size: -

CDR3 protein: CASSRPGYEQYF
CDR3 DNA: TGTGCCAGCAGTCGCCCCGGGTACGAGCAGTACTTC
V gene: TRBV28
J gene: TRBJ2-7
D gene: -
clone size: once

CDR3 protein: CAWSVIGTNIQYF
CDR3 DNA: TGTGCCTGGAGTGTAATCGGGACAAACATTCAGTACTTC
V gene: TRBV30
J gene: TRBJ2-4
D gene: -
clone size: -

CDR3 protein: CASSTLAGGGFSEQFF
CDR3 DNA: TGCGCCAGCAGCACTTTAGCGGGAGGGGGCTTTAGTGAGCAGTTCTTC
V gene: TRBV5-1
J gene: TRBJ2-1
D gene: TRBD2
clone size: -

CDR3 protein: CASRPASDPAGYTF
CDR3 DNA: TGTGCCAGCAGACCGGCCAGTGACCCCGCTGGCTACACCTTC
V gene: TRBV7-2
J gene: TRBJ1-2
D gene: -
clone size: -

CDR3 protein: CASSRDRGQPQHF
CDR3 DNA: TGTGCCAGCAGCCGGGACAGGGGGCAACCCCAGCATTTT
V gene: TRBV6-1
J gene: TRBJ1-5
D gene: TRBD1
clone size: -

CDR3 protein: CASSLQGLAGGETQYF
CDR3 DNA: TGTGCCAGCAGCTTACAGGGACTAGCGGGAGGAGAGACCCAGTACTTC
V gene: TRBV7-9
J gene: TRBJ2-5
D gene: TRBD2
clone size: -

CDR3 protein: CASSPVISTYEQYF
CDR3 DNA: TGCGCCAGCAGCCCGGTTATTTCGACCTACGAGCAGTACTTC
V gene: TRBV5-1
J gene: TRBJ2-7
D gene: -
clone size: few

CDR3 protein: CASSPTSNEQFF
CDR3 DNA: TGTGCCAGCAGCCCTACTTCCAATGAGCAGTTCTTC
V gene: TRBV6-5
J gene: TRBJ2-1
D gene: -
clone size: -

CDR3 protein: CASSQVGLAGVETQYF
CDR3 DNA: TGCGCCAGCAGCCAAGTGGGACTAGCGGGAGTGGAGACCCAGTACTTC
V gene: TRBV4-1
J gene: TRBJ2-5
D gene: TRBD2
clone size: few

CDR3 protein: CASSQGSSYEQYF
CDR3 DNA: TGTGCCAGTAGCCAGGGAAGCTCCTACGAGCAGTACTTC
V gene: TRBV19
J gene: TRBJ2-7
D gene: -
clone size: -

CDR3 protein: CASSSSGTLRNEQFF
CDR3 DNA: TGTGCCAGCAGCTCTTCCGGGACCCTGCGGAATGAGCAGTTCTTC
V gene: TRBV11-3
J gene: TRBJ2-1
D gene: -
clone size: -

CDR3 protein: CASTGGTDTQYF
CDR3 DNA: TGTGCCAGCACGGGAGGCACAGATACGCAGTATTTT
V gene: TRBV28
J gene: TRBJ2-3
D gene: -
clone size: -

CDR3 protein: CASSQTLGTEAFF
CDR3 DNA: TGTGCCAGCAGCCAAACCCTCGGCACTGAAGCTTTCTTT
V gene: TRBV6-1
J gene: TRBJ1-1
D gene: -
clone size: -

CDR3 protein: CAYVAGLYQETQYF
CDR3 DNA: TGTGCCTATGTAGCGGGATTGTACCAAGAGACCCAGTACTTC
V gene: TRBV30
J gene: TRBJ2-5
D gene: TRBD2
clone size: few

CDR3 protein: CAWSVLNGYTF
CDR3 DNA: TGTGCCTGGAGTGTCTTAAATGGCTACACCTTC
V gene: TRBV30
J gene: TRBJ1-2
D gene: -
clone size: -

CDR3 protein: CASSSLRSLPYEQYF
CDR3 DNA: TGTGCCAGCAGCTCTTTAAGGTCCCTCCCGTACGAGCAGTACTTC
V gene: TRBV11-2
J gene: TRBJ2-7
D gene: -
clone size: -

CDR3 protein: CASSAPQGALSGNTIYF
CDR3 DNA: TGTGCCAGCAGTGCCCCTCAGGGGGCGCTCTCTGGAAACACCATATATTTT
V gene: TRBV2
J gene: TRBJ1-3
D gene: TRBD1
clone size: -

CDR3 protein: CASSSLKGGSGYGYTF
CDR3 DNA: TGTGCCAGCAGCTCTCTGAAGGGGGGGTCCGGGTATGGCTACACCTTC
V gene: TRBV11-2
J gene: TRBJ1-2
D gene: -
clone size: many

CDR3 protein: CASSVGQTGNLNTEAFF
CDR3 DNA: TGTGCCAGCAGCGTAGGCCAGACAGGGAATTTGAACACTGAAGCTTTCTTT
V gene: TRBV9
J gene: TRBJ1-1
D gene: TRBD1
clone size: -

CDR3 protein: CASSPGGPSNEQFF
CDR3 DNA: TGCGCCAGCAGCCCGGGGGGGCCCTCCAATGAGCAGTTCTTC
V gene: TRBV5-1
J gene: TRBJ2-1
D gene: TRBD2
clone size: -

CDR3 protein: CASSFNRISYEQYF
CDR3 DNA: TGTGCCAGCAGCTTTAACCGGATTTCCTACGAGCAGTACTTC
V gene: TRBV13
J gene: TRBJ2-7
D gene: -
clone size: -

CDR3 protein: CASSLGGAQGTQYF
CDR3 DNA: TGTGCCAGCAGCTTAGGCGGCGCTCAAGGGACCCAGTACTTC
V gene: TRBV11-3
J gene: TRBJ2-5
D gene: -
clone size: once

CDR3 protein: CASSTAGQGSYEQYF
CDR3 DNA: TGCGCCAGCAGCACGGCGGGGCAGGGATCCTACGAGCAGTACTTC
V gene: TRBV5-1
J gene: TRBJ2-7
D gene: -
clone size: -

CDR3 protein: CASSFAGGSANEQFF
CDR3 DNA: TGTGCCAGCAGCTTTGCGGGAGGGTCTGCCAATGAGCAGTTCTTC
V gene: TRBV11-2
J gene: TRBJ2-1
D gene: TRBD2
clone size: -

CDR3 protein: CAWSFSGLDEQYF
CDR3 DNA: TGTGCCTGGAGTTTTAGCGGGCTGGACGAGCAGTACTTC
V gene: TRBV30
J gene: TRBJ2-7
D gene: TRBD2
clone size: -

CDR3 protein: CAIGSQPYNEQFF
CDR3 DNA: TGTGCCATCGGCTCACAACCGTACAATGAGCAGTTCTTC
V gene: TRBV10-3
J gene: TRBJ2-1
D gene: -
clone size: -

CDR3 protein: CASSRGDTGELFF
CDR3 DNA: TGTGCCAGCAGCCGGGGAGACACCGGGGAGCTGTTTTTT
V gene: TRBV7-9
J gene: TRBJ2-2
D gene: -
clone size: once

CDR3 protein: CASQFRREDSPLHF
CDR3 DNA: TGTGCCAGCCAATTTCGGAGGGAGGATTCACCCCTCCACTTT
V gene: TRBV6-6
J gene: TRBJ1-6
D gene: -
clone size: many

CDR3 protein: CASSFDANARGATEAFF
CDR3 DNA: TGCGCCAGCAGCTTCGACGCTAACGCCCGAGGGGCGACTGAAGCTTTCTTT
V gene: TRBV5-1
J gene: TRBJ1-1
D gene: -
clone size: -

CDR3 protein: CASSLSTGEETQYF
CDR3 DNA: TGCGCCAGCAGCTTGTCTACAGGGGAAGAGACCCAGTACTTC
V gene: TRBV5-1
J gene: TRBJ2-5
D gene: TRBD1
clone size: -

CDR3 protein: CASSLYRAGNTIYF
CDR3 DNA: TGTGCCAGCAGCTTATACAGGGCTGGAAACACCATATATTTT
V gene: TRBV7-9
J gene: TRBJ1-3
D gene: -
clone size: -

CDR3 protein: CASSFRDPYGYTF
CDR3 DNA: TGTGCCAGCAGTTTCCGGGACCCCTATGGCTACACCTTC
V gene: TRBV28
J gene: TRBJ1-2
D gene: -
clone size: -

CDR3 protein: CASSPLQTGYTF
CDR3 DNA: TGTGCCAGCAGCCCTCTCCAAACGGGCTACACCTTC
V gene: TRBV6-6
J gene: TRBJ1-2
D gene: -
clone size: once

CDR3 protein: CASSRQNSNQPQHF
CDR3 DNA: TGTGCCAGTAGTCGACAGAATAGCAATCAGCCCCAGCATTTT
V gene: TRBV19
J gene: TRBJ1-5
D gene: -
clone size: -

CDR3 protein: CALTALTSEAFF
CDR3 DNA: TGTGCCTTAACAGCACTGACTTCTGAAGCTTTCTTT
V gene: TRBV30
J gene: TRBJ1-1
D gene: -
clone size: -

CDR3 protein: CASGFQGVASGRGRSEQFF
CDR3 DNA: TGTGCTAGTGGTTTCCAGGGGGTGGCTAGCGGGAGAGGAAGAAGTGAGCAGTTCTTC
V gene: TRBV12-5
J gene: TRBJ2-1
D gene: TRBD2
clone size: -

CDR3 protein: CASSDRDRMGTQYF
CDR3 DNA: TGCGCCAGCAGTGACCGGGACAGGATGGGAACCCAGTACTTC
V gene: TRBV10-2
J gene: TRBJ2-5
D gene: TRBD1
clone size: -

CDR3 protein: CASSGYGYTF
CDR3 DNA: TGTGCCAGCAGCGGGTATGGCTACACCTTC
V gene: TRBV5-8
J gene: TRBJ1-2
D gene: -
clone size: few

CDR3 protein: CASSLGPQGGDTGELFF
CDR3 DNA: TGCGCCAGCAGCTTGGGCCCACAGGGGGGCGACACCGGGGAGCTGTTTTTT
V gene: TRBV5-1
J gene: TRBJ2-2
D gene: TRBD1
clone size: -

CDR3 protein: CASSRNEGQFF
CDR3 DNA: TGTGCCAGCAGTCGTAACGAGGGGCAGTTCTTC
V gene: TRBV28
J gene: TRBJ2-1
D gene: -
clone size: -

CDR3 protein: CASRRGAGRETQYF
CDR3 DNA: TGTGCCAGCAGACGGGGGGCGGGACGAGAGACCCAGTACTTC
V gene: TRBV2
J gene: TRBJ2-5
D gene: -
clone size: once

CDR3 protein: CASTISGFGYTF
CDR3 DNA: TGTGCCAGCACTATATCGGGGTTTGGCTACACCTTC
V gene: TRBV28
J gene: TRBJ1-2
D gene: -
clone size: once

CDR3 protein: CASSLDPSTDTQYF
CDR3 DNA: TGTGCCAGCAGTCTCGATCCTAGCACAGATACGCAGTATTTT
V gene: TRBV27
J gene: TRBJ2-3
D gene: -
clone size: -

CDR3 protein: CATSRDWARNNEQFF
CDR3 DNA: TGTGCCACCAGCAGAGATTGGGCCAGGAACAATGAGCAGTTCTTC
V gene: TRBV15
J gene: TRBJ2-1
D gene: -
clone size: once